The source of this TCR beta chain is a study of blood T cell repertoires in COVID-19. Study background: COVID-19 samples from acute and convalescent phases originated in the United States, Italy and Spain. PBMCs, B-cell-depleted T cells, or T cells provided the cDNA or gDNA that made up the material.

Sequencing used immunoSEQ multiplex PCR; TCRdb keeps in-frame clones, though not all of them. The data hold 110,000 or so clones, with roughly 76% observed a single time. Trimming removed 6 bases from V and 5 bases from J, with 16 bases in between. The CDR3 totals 14 residues. CDR1 MNHEY and CDR2 SMNVEV come from the germline V gene (reference sequence). The rearrangement joins TRBV27 to TRBJ1-1, with D unclear. Source material: peripheral blood. The sequence was obtained from a human donor in a cohort sampled during active COVID-19. The CDR3 loop reads CASRFGVGRTEAFF. The CDR3 DNA reads TGTGCCAGCAGATTCGGGGTTGGGAGAACTGAAGCTTTCTTT.